These 17 T cell receptor beta chains were sequenced from one sample in a study of T-cell memory formation after mild COVID-19. TCRdb recomputed calls from the 5' RACE reads with MiXCR, one row per CDR3 protein. This sample carries 150,000 or so distinct CDR3 sequences, around 13% of them seen once, and the ten largest clones take 13% to 15%. The sequenced sample was PBMCs or a T cell subset sorted from them (not recorded which). These receptors came from an adult woman who had mild COVID-19 (a few samples of this study predate the infection). Cell type and time point are not known.

The chain couples TRBV9 to TRBJ2-5; 8 bases fit TRBD2. V shed 3 bases and J 2 bases; nucleotides not matched to a gene: 6. The CDR3 totals 15 residues. Germline-derived CDR1 and CDR2 are SGDLS and YYNGEE. CDR3: CASSDRGGPQETQYF. The CDR3 nucleotides read TGTGCCAGCAGCGATCGGGGGGGCCCTCAAGAGACCCAGTACTTC.

This chain uses TRBV5-5 with TRBJ1-5; D may be TRBD1 (5 bases). Per germline, CDR1 SGHKS and CDR2 YYEKEE (reference sequence). V was shortened by 0 bases and J by 5 bases, with 15 bases between the two germline ends. The CDR3 sequence is 16 residues long. Here the CDR3 reads CASSLGDREEDQPQHF. In DNA, the CDR3 is TGTGCCAGCAGCTTGGGGGACCGGGAGGAGGATCAGCCCCAGCATTTT.

This clonotype was counted between two and nine times. The chain links TRBV19 to TRBJ2-2; 9 bases align to TRBD2. The CDR3 covers 18 residues. Trimming took 5 bases from V and 0 from J; bases not matched to a gene: 10. The germline gives CDR1 LNHDA, CDR2 SQIVND (reference sequence). The CDR3 reads CASSLRLAGTANTGELFF. As DNA, the CDR3 is TGTGCCAGTAGTCTGAGGCTAGCGGGGACCGCGAACACCGGGGAGCTGTTTTTT.

This clonotype was picked up a small number of times. The chain couples TRBV20-1 to TRBJ1-4; 10 bases agree with TRBD1. Per germline, CDR1 DFQATT and CDR2 SNEGSKA (reference sequence). CDR3 length equals 13 residues. V was pared by 5 bases and J by 7 bases, with 4 bases of the junction left unmatched. CDR3 sequence reads: CSAPGQGFEKLFF. CDR3 sequence (DNA): TGCAGTGCTCCGGGACAGGGGTTTGAAAAACTGTTTTTT.

There are a few counts of this clonotype. The rearrangement uses TRBV5-1 and TRBJ2-5, with D maybe TRBD2 (5 bases). With 4 bases removed from V and 5 bases from J, the gap between germline ends came to 15 bases. The V gene's germline CDR1 is SGHRS and CDR2 YFSETQ. This CDR3 has 14 residues. In nucleotides, the CDR3 is TGCGCCAGCAGCGCCGGGATGCGTGGGGAGACCCAGTACTTC. Translation gives CASSAGMRGETQYF.

The chain links TRBV20-1 to TRBJ2-1; D possibly uses TRBD1 or TRBD2 (5 bases each). Trimming pared 4 bases from V and 2 bases from J, leaving 18 bases between. CDR3 size: 16 residues. In germline, CDR1 is DFQATT, CDR2 SNEGSKA (reference sequence). CDR3 in amino acids: CSAILRGFGTYNEQFF. Here the CDR3 DNA reads TGCAGTGCTATCCTTCGGGGCTTTGGGACCTACAATGAGCAGTTCTTC.

This sequence joins TRBV5-1 and TRBJ2-1, with TRBD2 matching over 14 bases. Germline V gives CDR1 SGHRS, CDR2 YFSETQ. Germline trimming cut 4 bases from V and 0 bases from J; bases unmatched to any gene: 9. The CDR3 has 19 residues. CDR3 coding DNA: TGCGCCAGCAGCCGCAGGGGGACTAGCGGGGGATCCTCCTACAATGAGCAGTTCTTC. This translates into CASSRRGTSGGSSYNEQFF.

This clonotype was counted at least ten times. The V gene is TRBV5-1, the J gene TRBJ2-1, with TRBD2 matching over 13 bases. The CDR3 loop spans 16 amino acids. Germline CDR1 and CDR2: SGHRS and YFSETQ. Losses at the gene ends were 4 bases for V and 6 bases for J; bases not matched to a gene: 7. The CDR3 DNA reads as TGCGCCAGCAGCGACGGGACTAGCGGGATTCGCAATGAGCAGTTCTTC. It codes for CASSDGTSGIRNEQFF.

The rearrangement joins TRBV6-2 or TRBV6-3 to TRBJ2-1; D remains ambiguous. Trimming took off 4 bases at V and 6 bases at J, with 7 bases between the two ends. CDR3 length equals 12 residues. Per the germline V gene, CDR1 is MNHEY and CDR2 is SVGEGT. DNA of the CDR3: TGTGCCAGCAGTTTCCCGGTCAATGAGCAGTTCTTC. Its translation is CASSFPVNEQFF.

The V gene is TRBV7-9, the J gene TRBJ2-5; TRBD2 agrees at 12 bases. V lost 3 bases to trimming and J lost 3 bases; unmatched junction nucleotides: 2. The CDR3 is 15 amino acids. Germline V CDR1 and CDR2: SEHNR, FQNEAQ (reference sequence). CDR3 region: CASSFGLAGKETQYF. The CDR3 DNA follows: TGTGCCAGCAGCTTCGGACTAGCGGGGAAAGAGACCCAGTACTTC.

In this sample, this clonotype turned up a few times. The rearrangement links TRBV11-2 to TRBJ1-2; D perhaps matches TRBD1 (5 bases). The CDR3 spans 15 residues. CDR1 is SGHAT and CDR2 is FQNNGV in the germline V gene. Trimming cost V 3 bases and J 1 base, with 12 bases left between them. The CDR3 DNA sequence: TGTGCCAGCAGCTTTCGGGCAGGGCTTAACTATGGCTACACCTTC. It translates to CASSFRAGLNYGYTF.

Written as DNA, the CDR3 is TGTGCCAGCAGCTTAGCCGGGGTCCGGAATTCACCCCTCCACTTT. It codes for CASSLAGVRNSPLHF. The rearrangement links TRBV7-2 to TRBJ1-6; D unclear. This CDR3 has 15 amino acids. Germline V gene sequence: CDR1 SGHTA, CDR2 FQGNSA. Between the trimmed V and J ends, which lost 0 bases and 7 bases, there was a span of 10 bases. Full variable domain (rest looked up from reference TRBV7-2 and TRBJ1-6): GAGVSQSPSNKVTEKGKDVELRCDPISGHTALYWYRQSLGQGLEFLIYFQGNSAPDKSGLPSDRFSAERTGGSVSTLTIQRTQQEDSAVYLCASSLAGVRNSPLHFGNGTRLTVT.

The V gene is TRBV6-2 or TRBV6-3, the J gene TRBJ2-1; 8 bases match TRBD2. The CDR3 runs 17 residues. Germline values: CDR1 MNHEY, CDR2 SVGEGT. V trimming: 1 base; J trimming: 2 bases; junction bases outside the gene matches: 7. DNA of the CDR3: TGTGCCAGCAGTTACTGGACGGGGGGGCGCCCCTACAATGAGCAGTTCTTC. Amino acids: CASSYWTGGRPYNEQFF.

The gene calls are TRBV6-6 and TRBJ2-3, with 9 nucleotides matching TRBD1. V lost 6 bases to trimming and J lost 0 bases; unmatched junction nucleotides: 10. The CDR3 is made up of 17 amino acids. Germline-derived CDR1 and CDR2 are MNHNY and SVGAGI (reference sequence). The CDR3 nucleotides read TGTGCCAGCAGACGACCGCCGGGACAGGGAAGCACAGATACGCAGTATTTT. It encodes CASRRPPGQGSTDTQYF.

This clonotype occurred many times. This chain links TRBV29-1 with TRBJ2-7, with a weak D call TRBD1 (5 bases). The CDR3 loop spans 12 amino acids. V lost 4 bases and J lost 5, with 12 bases in between. Per germline, CDR1 SQVTM and CDR2 ANQGSEA. CDR3 sequence reads: CSVVKGLNEQYF. CDR3 DNA: TGCAGCGTTGTAAAGGGGCTCAACGAGCAGTACTTC.

Here the CDR3 DNA reads TGTGCCAGCAGTCAACAGGGGTTCACCAATCAGCCCCAGCATTTT. It codes for CASSQQGFTNQPQHF. The chain carries TRBV6-1 and TRBJ1-5; 7 nucleotides match TRBD1. Trimming removed 5 bases from V and 3 bases from J; junction bases left unmatched: 7. CDR1 is MNHNS and CDR2 is SASEGT in the germline V gene. This CDR3 has 15 residues.

DNA for the CDR3: TGTGCCAGCAGTGAGGTCACCTCCTACGAGCAGTACTTC. Translating gives CASSEVTSYEQYF. The V gene is TRBV2, the J gene TRBJ2-7; D not resolved. The CDR3 runs 13 residues. Germline CDR1 and CDR2: SNHLY and FYNNEI. The V gene lost 3 bases and the J gene lost 0 bases, with 6 bases spanning the gap.